The 20 T cell receptor beta chains given below trace back to one sample, sequenced in a study of blood T cell repertoires in COVID-19. Profiled with immunoSEQ multiplex PCR; TCRdb holds only in-frame clones, not every one. Of 200,000 to 300,000 clones listed, about 91% are singletons. The sequencing input was PBMCs or T cells enriched from blood (not recorded which). These receptor sequences come from a woman aged 35 to 49 with acute COVID-19.

V is TRBV29-1 and J is TRBJ2-2, with 8 bases lining up with TRBD1. In germline, CDR1 is SQVTM, CDR2 ANQGSEA. The length of the CDR3 is 13 residues. J gave up 6 bases and V 7 bases, and 7 bases lay outside the gene matches. CDR3 in amino acids: CSGGQGGAGELFF. The DNA of the CDR3 is TGCAGCGGTGGACAGGGTGGCGCCGGGGAGCTGTTTTTT.

The chain uses TRBV6-5 and TRBJ2-6, with D tentatively TRBD2 (5 bases). Germline values: CDR1 MNHEY, CDR2 SVGAGI. This CDR3 has 16 amino acids. V lost 0 bases, J lost 4 bases, and 10 bases lay in between. The CDR3 spells CASSYSRVIGANVLTF. As DNA, the CDR3 is TGTGCCAGCAGTTACTCGCGGGTCATCGGGGCCAACGTCCTGACTTTC.

The chain joins TRBV5-1 to TRBJ2-1; 8 bases fit TRBD2. The CDR3 length is 15 residues. The V segment lost 2 bases and the J segment 4 bases; nucleotides outside the gene matches: 5. Per germline, CDR1 SGHRS and CDR2 YFSETQ. CDR3: CASSLDSGVYNEQFF. As DNA, the CDR3 is TGCGCCAGCAGCTTAGATAGCGGGGTTTACAATGAGCAGTTCTTC.

The chain has TRBV5-6 and TRBJ1-5, with a possible D match to TRBD1 (5 bases). The CDR3 is 15 residues long. Germline V CDR1 and CDR2: SGHDT, YYEEEE. Trimming cost V 0 bases and J 6 bases, with 13 bases left between them. For the CDR3, the DNA is TGTGCCAGCAGCTTGGCAGGGTTTGAAGGTCAGCCCCAGCATTTT. This sequence encodes CASSLAGFEGQPQHF.

The chain recombines TRBV29-1 with TRBJ2-2, with D perhaps matching TRBD2 (5 bases). Trimming left V 0 bases short and J 5 bases short, with 10 bases between. The CDR3 extends over 14 amino acids. Germline CDR1 SQVTM, CDR2 ANQGSEA. The DNA of the CDR3 is TGCAGCGTTGAAGAACTCAGAGGGACCGGGGAGCTGTTTTTT. Residues: CSVEELRGTGELFF.

The genes are TRBV5-1 and TRBJ2-3; D is unresolved. V was trimmed by 0 bases and J by 2 bases, leaving 10 bases between them. Per the germline V gene, CDR1 is SGHRS and CDR2 is YFSETQ. CDR3 size: 15 residues. CDR3 sequence reads: CASSLGGSPTDTQYF. The CDR3 DNA is TGCGCCAGCAGCTTGGGCGGTAGCCCCACAGATACGCAGTATTTT.

J is TRBJ2-7 and V is TRBV12-1; no DNA check was done on the table's D call, TRBD2. TRBV12-1 is a pseudogene segment. There are 15 residues in the CDR3. The CDR3, as DNA: TGTGCCAGCAGCTTTGCAGCGGGAGTGGGGTACGAGCAGTACGTC. Its translation is CASSFAAGVGYEQYV.

The V call is TRBV6-2 or TRBV6-3, the J call TRBJ2-5; D is undetermined. CDR1 and CDR2 from the germline V gene are MNHEY and SVGEGT. The CDR3 extends over 14 amino acids. The ends were cut back, 0 bases at V and 2 bases at J, with 7 bases in the middle. The CDR3: CASSYSAVQETQYF. In DNA, the CDR3 is TGTGCCAGCAGTTACTCGGCAGTTCAAGAGACCCAGTACTTC.

As DNA, the CDR3 is TGTGCCAGCAGCTTGGTGGGGGGGGCCCACGAGCAGTACTTC. The encoded protein is CASSLVGGAHEQYF. This rearrangement joins TRBV5-6 to TRBJ2-7; D may be TRBD2 (7 bases). Trimming removed 0 bases from V and 5 bases from J, with 12 bases in between. This CDR3 spans 14 amino acids. CDR1 is SGHDT and CDR2 is YYEEEE in the germline V gene.

The V call is TRBV5-5, the J call TRBJ1-2; 8 nucleotides line up with TRBD1. J gave up 6 bases and V 5 bases, and 9 bases lay outside the gene matches. Looked up from germline, CDR1 is SGHKS and CDR2 is YYEKEE (reference sequence). There are 14 residues in the CDR3. The chain's CDR3 is CASSQTQGANGYTF. Written as DNA, the CDR3 is TGTGCCAGCAGTCAAACTCAGGGGGCTAATGGCTACACCTTC.

The chain joins TRBV12-3 or TRBV12-4 to TRBJ2-4; possible D gene TRBD1, 5 bases. Trimming shortened V by 5 bases and J by 5 bases, and 10 bases separated the two germline ends. CDR3 size: 13 residues. Here the CDR3 reads CASSRQLENIQYF. The CDR3, as DNA: TGTGCCAGCAGTCGACAGCTGGAAAACATTCAGTACTTC.

The chain joins TRBV3-1 (or the pseudogene TRBV3-2) to TRBJ1-6; 7 positions match TRBD1. CDR1 is LGHDT and CDR2 is YNNKEL in the germline V gene (reference sequence). The V and J ends lost 1 base and 7 bases, in that order; junction bases with no gene match: 7. CDR3 length: 16 residues. The CDR3, as DNA: TGTGCCAGCAGCCAAGGATTTCGACAGGGCAATTCACCCCTCCACTTT. It specifies CASSQGFRQGNSPLHF.

This chain joins TRBV5-1 and TRBJ1-2; 7 positions agree with TRBD1. Trimming took 5 bases from V and 0 from J; bases not matched to a gene: 13. CDR3 length equals 17 residues. Germline V gene sequence: CDR1 SGHRS, CDR2 YFSETQ. The CDR3 region is CASSLLTGPLANYGYTF. The CDR3 nucleotides are TGCGCCAGCAGTCTATTGACAGGGCCCTTAGCTAACTATGGCTACACCTTC.

The rearrangement uses TRBV12-5 and TRBJ2-7; no clear D gene. In germline, CDR1 is LGHNT, CDR2 FRNRAP. CDR3 size: 14 residues. Between the trimmed V and J ends, which lost 3 bases and 3 bases, there was a span of 12 bases. Here the CDR3 DNA reads TGTGCTAGTGGTTTAAGAAGCACCCGCTACGAGCAGTACGTC. Its translation is CASGLRSTRYEQYV.

There are a few counts of this clone. The rearrangement joins TRBV29-1 to TRBJ1-1; 12 bases agree with TRBD1. Trimming removed 6 bases from V and 5 bases from J; junction bases left unmatched: 10. Germline CDR1 is SQVTM and CDR2 is ANQGSEA. CDR3 length: 15 amino acids. The CDR3 region has the DNA TGCAGCGTGGCGGGACAGGGGGCGAGAAAGACTGAAGCTTTCTTT. It specifies CSVAGQGARKTEAFF.

This chain joins TRBV5-6 and TRBJ1-5, with D unresolved. Germline V gene data show CDR1 as SGHDT and CDR2 as YYEEEE. CDR3 length: 17 residues. The V end lost 2 bases, the J end lost 0 bases, and 15 bases lay between the germline ends. The CDR3 region is CASSFRVGTYSNQPQHF. Here the CDR3 DNA reads TGTGCCAGCAGCTTTCGGGTTGGAACGTATAGCAATCAGCCCCAGCATTTT. The entire variable domain, with the rest obtained from reference TRBV5-6 and TRBJ1-5, is as follows: DAGVTQSPTHLIKTRGQQVTLRCSPKSGHDTVSWYQQALGQGPQFIFQYYEEEERQRGNFPDRFSGHQFPNYSSELNVNALLLGDSALYLCASSFRVGTYSNQPQHFGDGTRLSIL.

This clone was seen ten or more times. The chain has TRBV5-6 and TRBJ1-6; D is unclear. Germline-derived CDR1 and CDR2 are SGHDT and YYEEEE. The CDR3 runs to 16 residues. The ends were cut back, 1 base at V and 7 bases at J, with 15 bases in the middle. CDR3 in DNA: TGTGCCAGCAGCTTGTCCCCCTCCGGGAAGAATTCACCCCTCCACTTT. This translates into CASSLSPSGKNSPLHF. Combining the CDR3 with reference TRBV5-6 and TRBJ1-6 gives the whole variable domain DAGVTQSPTHLIKTRGQQVTLRCSPKSGHDTVSWYQQALGQGPQFIFQYYEEEERQRGNFPDRFSGHQFPNYSSELNVNALLLGDSALYLCASSLSPSGKNSPLHFGNGTRLTVT.

The genes are TRBV13 and TRBJ2-1, with D tentatively TRBD1 (6 bases). The CDR3 sequence is 14 residues long. V was shortened by 5 bases and J by 4 bases, with 12 bases between the two germline ends. Germline CDR1 reads PRHDT; CDR2 reads FYEKMQ (reference sequence). DNA of the CDR3: TGTGCCAGCAGCCCCGGGACACTGTACAATGAGCAGTTCTTC. This codes for CASSPGTLYNEQFF. Based on the CDR3 plus reference TRBV13 and TRBJ2-1, the full variable domain is AAGVIQSPRHLIKEKRETATLKCYPIPRHDTVYWYQQGPGQDPQFLISFYEKMQSDKGSIPDRFSAQQFSDYHSELNMSSLELGDSALYFCASSPGTLYNEQFFGPGTRLTVL.

This clone was found once. This rearrangement joins TRBV19 to TRBJ2-5; 13 bases align to TRBD2. J gave up 5 bases and V 4 bases, and 4 bases lay outside the gene matches. From germline, CDR1 is LNHDA and CDR2 SQIVND (reference sequence). The CDR3 is made up of 15 amino acids. The CDR3 DNA reads as TGTGCCAGTAGTACGGGGACTAGCGGGAAGGAGACCCAGTACTTC. Its translation: CASSTGTSGKETQYF. Full variable domain (remainder filled in from reference TRBV19 and TRBJ2-5): DGGITQSPKYLFRKEGQNVTLSCEQNLNHDAMYWYRQDPGQGLRLIYYSQIVNDFQKGDIAEGYSVSREKKESFPLTVTSAQKNPTAFYLCASSTGTSGKETQYFGPGTRLLVL.

J is TRBJ2-2 and V is TRBV21-1; TRBD2 reflects the table's D call only, with no check against the DNA. TRBV21-1 is labeled a pseudogene. The CDR3 is made up of 14 amino acids. The CDR3 DNA is TGTGCCAGCAAGTCATCGGGGAACACCGGGGAGCTGTTTTTT. It yields the protein CASKSSGNTGELFF.